This TCR beta chain was retrieved from a study of blood T cells in healthy people across ages. Primers used in a second PCR of roughly 7 to 11 cycles were a sample-barcoded 5' primer and a J-beta primer mix. TCRdb re-derived calls from the 5' RACE reads in MiXCR, one entry per CDR3 protein. Of around 990,000 distinct CDR3 sequences in the sample, almost 25% were seen once. Trimming shortened V by 3 bases and J by 7 bases, and 13 bases separated the two germline ends. The CDR3 loop spans 15 amino acids. This clonotype was counted a few times. What it recognizes is unknown. Study-level points and caveats: The diversity estimates, figures obtained from one million T cells, were considered underestimates. A roughly linear fall in TCR beta diversity per million T cells was seen with increasing age.

The sample also formed part of further work on T cells of mothers and their children.

V gene TRBV12-3 or TRBV12-4 combines with J gene TRBJ1-6; tentative D call: TRBD1 (5 bases). The sample consisted of blood. The TCR originated in a girl between 2 and 10 years old in good health. CDR3 bases: TGTGCCAGCAGTTTGATTGGAGGGGCAAATTCACCCCTCCACTTT. It translates to CASSLIGGANSPLHF.